Presented here are 5 T cell receptor beta chains from one specimen sequenced in a study of cytomegalovirus exposure and HLA in healthy donors (dated by TCRdb to between 2016 and 2019). Receptor amplification or capture employed the immunoSEQ multiplex PCR assay. A mixture of 60 forward primers for TCR Vbeta segments and 13 reverse primers for TCR Jbeta segments was used in the multiplex PCR. TCRdb took this table from immuneACCESS and kept in-frame rearrangements with V and J called. Such tables lack part of the clones; where checked against another copy, unresolved V genes explain under half of the gap, and the rest is unexplained. The sample profile shows 110,000 to 150,000 clones; roughly 85% of them were found once. The ten largest make up 3% to 4% of the sample. Sequencing was carried out using PBMCs. These receptors all come from a male donor in good health and CMV-seronegative.

The chain couples TRBV13 to TRBJ1-2; tentative D call: TRBD1 (5 bases). This CDR3 is 14 amino acids long. The V end was cut by 6 bases, the J end by 4 bases, with 15 bases between. The germline gives CDR1 PRHDT, CDR2 FYEKMQ (reference sequence). The CDR3 nucleotides are TGTGCCAGCAGTACTAATCAGGGAACCTATGGCTACACCTTC. Translated, it gives CASSTNQGTYGYTF.

Notes on this clone: A read error may produce the germline difference seen at one junction end. V is TRBV28 and J is TRBJ1-1; tentative D call: TRBD1 (5 bases). In germline, CDR1 is MDHEN, CDR2 SYDVKM. The CDR3 is 13 amino acids. CDR3 residues: CAITGQMDTEAFF. As DNA, the CDR3 is TGTGCCATCACTGGCCAGATGGACACCGAAGCTTTCTTT. Full variable domain (outside the CDR3, taken from reference TRBV28 and TRBJ1-1): DVKVTQSSRYLVKRTGEKVFLECVQDMDHENMFWYRQDPGLGLRLIYFSYDVKMKEKGDIPEGYSVSREKKERFSLILESASTNQTSMYLCAITGQMDTEAFFGQGTRLTVV.

The V call is TRBV7-9, the J call TRBJ2-3, with TRBD2 matching over 8 bases. Germline trimming cut 1 base from V and 6 bases from J; bases unmatched to any gene: 6. Germline lookup yields CDR1 SEHNR and CDR2 FQNEAQ (reference sequence). This CDR3 has 15 residues. The CDR3 DNA follows: TGTGCCAGCAGCTTAGGGGGGACTAGAAGTGATACGCAGTATTTT. Protein product: CASSLGGTRSDTQYF.

The chain combines TRBV15 with TRBJ2-1, with 9 positions matching TRBD1. In germline, CDR1 is LNHNV, CDR2 YYDKDF (reference sequence). There are 18 residues in the CDR3. V shed 6 bases, J shed 5 bases, and the junction held 17 bases outside the gene matches. The CDR3 DNA sequence: TGTGCCACCAGTTCTACGGCCCCTCGACAGGGGGAGGACAATGAGCAGTTCTTC. Its translation: CATSSTAPRQGEDNEQFF.

The chain is built from TRBV10-3 and TRBJ1-1; no clear D. With 0 bases removed from V and 1 base from J, the gap between germline ends came to 6 bases. The CDR3 is 14 amino acids. Germline CDR1 and CDR2: ENHRY and SYGVKD. Here the CDR3 DNA reads TGTGCCATCAGTGAGTCCTTAGAGAACACTGAAGCTTTCTTT. Translated: CAISESLENTEAFF.